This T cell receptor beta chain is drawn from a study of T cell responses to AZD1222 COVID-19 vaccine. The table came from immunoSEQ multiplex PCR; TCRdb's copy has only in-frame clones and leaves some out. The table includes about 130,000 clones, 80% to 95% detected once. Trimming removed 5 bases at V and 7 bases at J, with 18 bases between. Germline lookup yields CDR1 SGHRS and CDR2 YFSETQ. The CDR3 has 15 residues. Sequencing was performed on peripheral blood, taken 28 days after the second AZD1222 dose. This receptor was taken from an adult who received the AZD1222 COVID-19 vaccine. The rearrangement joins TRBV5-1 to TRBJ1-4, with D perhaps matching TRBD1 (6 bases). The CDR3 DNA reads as TGCGCCAGCAGTCCTACAGGGTCCAGCGGTGAAAAACTGTTTTTT. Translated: CASSPTGSSGEKLFF.